This T cell receptor beta chain was identified in a study of blood T cell repertoires in COVID-19. Study-level information: Acute-phase and convalescent COVID-19 samples originated in the United States, Italy and Spain. T cells, B-cell-depleted T cells, or PBMCs supplied cDNA or gDNA.

This CDR3 contains 17 residues. Germline V gene data show CDR1 as SGHTA and CDR2 as FQGNSA. Trimming took 6 bases from V and 0 from J; bases not matched to a gene: 10. Study processing details: Reference gene primer amplification yielded estimated nucleated cell counts. Profiling relied on immunoSEQ multiplex PCR, and the TCRdb table lists in-frame clones only, not all of them. That table is the source of V, J and clone size, and D and trimming were worked out from the DNA. The sample holds about 200,000 clones; 70% to 85% are singletons and the top ten take about 13%. What was sequenced was peripheral blood. The chain has TRBV7-2 and TRBJ2-5; 10 bases align to TRBD2. The sequence was collected from a human donor in a cohort sampled during active COVID-19. The CDR3 sequence: CASRHYVTSGNQETQYF. The CDR3 DNA is TGTGCCAGCAGACATTATGTCACTAGCGGGAACCAAGAGACCCAGTACTTC.